These 18 T cell receptor beta chains came from one sample sequenced in a study of beta chain features in type 1 diabetes. Whole-study findings and limits: Type 1 diabetes patients showed a moderate but significant shortening of TCRB CDR3s in all four CD4+ subsets.

The antigens of these receptors remain unknown. Every isolated RNA sample was fully reverse transcribed, so sequencing captured expressed TCRB transcripts. Produced via immunoSEQ multiplex PCR; TCRdb's table is partial and in-frame only. The table shows 250,000 to 350,000 clones, with about 13% occurring only once. The source material was naive CD4+ T cells from blood. The origin of the receptors is a man aged 25 to 40 with type 1 diabetes.

In this sample, this clone turned up a few times. This chain connects TRBV19 to TRBJ2-2; unclear D gene. The CDR3 extends over 14 amino acids. Trimming pared 6 bases from V and 3 bases from J, leaving 11 bases between. Per germline, CDR1 LNHDA and CDR2 SQIVND (reference sequence). CDR3 residues: CASRTGWDTGELFF. The CDR3 nucleotides read TGTGCCAGTAGGACGGGTTGGGACACCGGGGAGCTGTTTTTT.

This rearrangement joins TRBV15 to TRBJ2-3; D is possibly TRBD1 (7 bases). The CDR3 is 14 residues long. Trimming took off 0 bases at V and 7 bases at J, with 11 bases between the two ends. Germline V gene lookup returns CDR1 LNHNV and CDR2 YYDKDF (reference sequence). The CDR3 sequence is CATSRDQGGNTQYF. The CDR3 nucleotides read TGTGCCACCAGCAGAGACCAGGGGGGCAATACGCAGTATTTT.

The chain is built from TRBV6-5 and TRBJ2-3; 7 bases align to TRBD2. The V segment lost 0 bases and the J segment 0 bases; nucleotides outside the gene matches: 0. CDR1 is MNHEY, CDR2 SVGAGI, per germline. The CDR3 is made up of 15 amino acids. The CDR3 reads CASSYSSGSTDTQYF. Written as DNA, the CDR3 is TGTGCCAGCAGTTACTCTAGCGGGAGCACAGATACGCAGTATTTT.

The V gene is TRBV28, the J gene TRBJ2-7, with D unclear. The V gene lost 6 bases and the J gene lost 3 bases, with 12 bases spanning the gap. This CDR3 region has 13 residues. The germline V gene encodes CDR1 MDHEN and CDR2 SYDVKM. The CDR3 nucleotides are TGTGCCAGCAGCGCATCTACCGTCTACGAGCAGTACTTC. Residues: CASSASTVYEQYF.

The table lists this clone with a few counts. The chain is built from TRBV5-4 and TRBJ2-1; 9 bases agree with TRBD2. V lost 3 bases to trimming and J lost 4 bases; unmatched junction nucleotides: 8. Germline loops: CDR1 SGHNT, CDR2 YYREEE (reference sequence). This CDR3 has 16 amino acids. CDR3 in DNA: TGTGCCAGCAGCTGGGAGCCCAGCGGGGGGTACAATGAGCAGTTCTTC. Encoded protein: CASSWEPSGGYNEQFF.

The rearrangement links TRBV29-1 to TRBJ1-1; D remains ambiguous. Trimming took off 2 bases at V and 5 bases at J, with 9 bases between the two ends. The length of the CDR3 is 12 residues. Germline V gene sequence: CDR1 SQVTM, CDR2 ANQGSEA. CDR3 in amino acids: CSVEYPGTEAFF. CDR3 coding DNA: TGCAGCGTTGAATACCCGGGAACTGAAGCTTTCTTT.

With respect to this clone: Additional DNA sequences in this sample encode the identical CDR3. The rearrangement uses TRBV7-9 and TRBJ1-1; the D gene is possibly TRBD1 (5 bases). V lost 3 bases and J lost 0, with 5 bases in between. This CDR3 has 13 residues. Germline V gene lookup returns CDR1 SEHNR and CDR2 FQNEAQ (reference sequence). CDR3 in amino acids: CASSLTVNTEAFF. The DNA for the CDR3 is TGTGCCAGCAGCTTGACAGTGAACACTGAAGCTTTCTTT.

This clone was seen a few times. The chain is built from TRBV6-5 and TRBJ1-1; D unclear. The V end was cut by 5 bases, the J end by 5 bases, with 12 bases between. Per germline, CDR1 MNHEY and CDR2 SVGAGI. The CDR3 extends over 13 amino acids. The CDR3 loop is CASSEVTGTEAFF. For the CDR3, the DNA is TGTGCCAGCAGTGAAGTGACTGGGACTGAAGCTTTCTTT.

This clone was seen a few times. The V gene is TRBV7-9, the J gene TRBJ2-5; 11 bases match TRBD1. Germline values: CDR1 SEHNR, CDR2 FQNEAQ (reference sequence). This CDR3 has 16 amino acids. Unmatched junction bases numbered 9, after V lost 5 bases and J lost 4 bases. The CDR3: CASSALTGTGGETQYF. The CDR3 DNA sequence: TGTGCCAGCAGCGCGCTGACCGGGACAGGGGGAGAGACCCAGTACTTC.

This clone was found a few times. The chain links TRBV7-9 to TRBJ2-5; the D gene is possibly TRBD2 (5 bases). Germline-derived CDR1 and CDR2 are SEHNR and FQNEAQ (reference sequence). There are 12 residues in the CDR3. Trimming stripped 5 bases from V and 14 bases from J, with 18 bases between. Written as DNA, the CDR3 is TGTGCCAGCAGCCCCGATGAGCGGCCGGCTTACTTC. Protein: CASSPDERPAYF.

The rearrangement joins TRBV5-8 to TRBJ2-5; tentatively, D is TRBD1 (6 bases). V was cut by 4 bases and J by 5 bases, with 15 bases left in between. Germline V gene data show CDR1 as SGHTS and CDR2 as YDEGEE. This CDR3 has 14 residues. As DNA, the CDR3 is TGTGCCAGCAGCGCTTCCAGGGGTGGCGAGACCCAGTACTTC. Residues: CASSASRGGETQYF.

This clone was recorded a few times. The chain couples TRBV7-2 to TRBJ2-5; D perhaps matches TRBD2 (5 bases). V shed 5 bases and J shed 5 bases, with 6 bases lying between them. Germline V lookup: CDR1 SGHTA, CDR2 FQGNSA. The CDR3 loop spans 11 amino acids. The CDR3 region has the DNA TGTGCCAGCAGCGGCGGGGAGACCCAGTACTTC. This sequence encodes CASSGGETQYF.

Only a few counts were recorded for this clone. The rearrangement joins TRBV7-6 to TRBJ2-6, with 9 bases aligning to TRBD2. The CDR3 extends over 17 amino acids. Trimming removed 3 bases from V and 0 bases from J; junction bases left unmatched: 3. Germline CDR1 SGHVS, CDR2 FNYEAQ. CDR3 nucleotides: TGTGCCAGCAGCTTCCTTAGCGGGAGCTCTGGGGCCAACGTCCTGACTTTC. It is translated as CASSFLSGSSGANVLTF.

In this sample, this clone turned up a few times. The V gene is TRBV29-1, the J gene TRBJ1-4; a weak D match, TRBD1 (5 bases). This CDR3 comprises 13 residues. V shed 6 bases and J shed 8 bases, with 16 bases lying between them. The germline gives CDR1 SQVTM, CDR2 ANQGSEA. The CDR3 DNA reads TGCAGCGTGGCCGGGACTCGGCTCGAAAAACTGTTTTTT. Protein sequence: CSVAGTRLEKLFF.

This chain uses TRBV11-2 with TRBJ1-4, with 9 bases lining up with TRBD1. V trimming: 5 bases; J trimming: 8 bases; junction bases outside the gene matches: 6. In germline, CDR1 is SGHAT, CDR2 FQNNGV. The CDR3 spans 14 residues. The CDR3: CASSEDRGREKLFF. The CDR3 DNA is TGTGCCAGCAGCGAGGACAGGGGAAGGGAAAAACTGTTTTTT.

V and J are TRBV11-1 and TRBJ2-7, with 14 bases fitting TRBD2. In germline, CDR1 is SGHAT, CDR2 FQDESV (reference sequence). There are 14 residues in the CDR3. Germline trimming cut 8 bases from V and 5 bases from J; bases unmatched to any gene: 5. CDR3 nucleotides: TGTGCCAGCGGGACTAGCGGGAGTCACCACGAGCAGTACTTC. It is translated as CASGTSGSHHEQYF.

The J gene is TRBJ2-1, the V gene TRBV7-3, with 11 bases lining up with TRBD2. Germline loops: CDR1 SGHTA, CDR2 FQGTGA. Trimming removed 4 bases from V and 5 bases from J; junction bases left unmatched: 7. The CDR3 length is 16 residues. CDR3: CASSSSSTSGNNEQFF. The CDR3 DNA reads TGTGCCAGCAGCTCTTCCTCGACTAGCGGGAACAATGAGCAGTTCTTC.

The chain uses TRBV7-2 and TRBJ1-1; D not certain. This CDR3 comprises 11 residues. V lost 4 bases and J lost 6, with 6 bases in between. CDR1 SGHTA and CDR2 FQGNSA come from the germline V gene. CDR3 protein: CASSSGAEAFF. For the CDR3, the DNA is TGTGCCAGCAGCTCCGGGGCTGAAGCTTTCTTT.